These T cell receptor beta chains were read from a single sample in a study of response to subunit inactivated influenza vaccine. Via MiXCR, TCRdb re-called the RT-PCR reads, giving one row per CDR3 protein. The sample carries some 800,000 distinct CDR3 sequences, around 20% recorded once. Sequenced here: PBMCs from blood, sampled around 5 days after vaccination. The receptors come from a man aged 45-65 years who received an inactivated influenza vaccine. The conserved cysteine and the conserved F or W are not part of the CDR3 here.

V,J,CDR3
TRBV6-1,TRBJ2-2,ASSPLAGGLSGELF
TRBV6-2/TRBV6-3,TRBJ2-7,ASRTSSYEQY
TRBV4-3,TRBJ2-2,ASSQGHLNTGELF
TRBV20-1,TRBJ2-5,SARSTDVPETQY
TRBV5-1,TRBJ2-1,ASSLAESGSEF
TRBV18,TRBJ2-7,ASSPPGTGTTYEQY
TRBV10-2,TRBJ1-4,ASSTGQATNEKLF
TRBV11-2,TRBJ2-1,ASSSQEFSYNEQF
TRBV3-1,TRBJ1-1,ASSQSGRTTEAF
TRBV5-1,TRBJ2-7,ASSSEGGSHEQY
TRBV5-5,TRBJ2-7,ASSLRDRGGVQY
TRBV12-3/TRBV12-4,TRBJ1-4,ASSNRGTNEKLF
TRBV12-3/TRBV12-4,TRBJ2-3,ASSSATDTQY
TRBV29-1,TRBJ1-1,SASTPEGRTEAF
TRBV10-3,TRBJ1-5,AIRETGANQPQH
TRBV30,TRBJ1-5,AWSEGRVQPQH
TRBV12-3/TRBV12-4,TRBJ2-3,ASSSGDSPTDTQY
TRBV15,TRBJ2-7,ATSRDRSAYEQY
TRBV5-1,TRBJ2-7,ASSLTSGISSYEQY
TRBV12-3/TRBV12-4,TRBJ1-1,ASSLAPGQGAGEAF
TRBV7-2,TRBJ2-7,ASSTGLAGPQY
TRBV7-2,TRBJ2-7,ASSEDHYEQY